This T cell receptor (beta chain) was retrieved from a study of post-analysis software for immune sequencing data (dated by TCRdb to the mid-2010s). Turning to the overall study: Relapsing-remitting, secondary progressive and progressive-relapsing multiple sclerosis were recorded as disease courses, and subtype annotation was lacking for some patients. The patient repertoires were compared against approximately ten previously published healthy control repertoires obtained from donors aged roughly 6 to 28 years. A subset of samples was prepared in parallel using single-end sample barcoding, then pooled and co-amplified after Illumina adapter ligation. The paper as a whole reports these results and caveats: Compared with controls, multiple sclerosis patients had significantly lower normalized Chao1 diversity, a finding suggesting substantial peripheral T-cell clonal expansion. The multiple sclerosis patient group was slightly younger than the control group. Direct clustering with F measure revealed strong co-clustering of samples prepared in the same batch, which led to a batch-effect correction.

This clonotype was detected a few times. Its antigen has not been determined. Base qualities are not recorded, but no much larger clone differs from it by a single base. Libraries were constructed by PCR. TCRdb shows the sequencer as Illumina HiSeq 2500. To reduce PCR and sequencing biases, unique molecular identifiers were incorporated into the TCR beta cDNA libraries. Per 1 to 10 million input T cells, approximately 500,000 cDNA molecules were obtained, such that each molecule approximated one T cell. The same protocol used for the earlier healthy control dataset was applied to prepare and sequence the patient libraries. Samples belonging to the same batch were prepared together, multiplexed and sequenced on a shared HiSeq lane. The original methods were these. MIGEC handled the raw barcoded reads, throwing out single-read molecular identifier groups before consensus assembly and CDR3 extraction. Clonotype tables were post-analysed with VDJtools, normalizing diversity by down-sampling all datasets to the smallest sample size. Repertoire overlap clustering matched CDR3 amino acid but not nucleotide sequences to correct batch-related cross-sample contamination. In-frame beta chains were kept once TCRdb had trimmed the public reads at Q25 with fastp and called clones with MiXCR. For every CDR3 protein sequence, its rows merge into one entry that carries the most common genes and DNA. TCRdb's processing, not the study's, gives the V and J calls here. This sample gives roughly 540,000 distinct CDR3 sequences in total; roughly 34% of them show up just once. Roughly 6% of the sample is taken by the ten largest.

TCR beta repertoires were profiled from peripheral blood of about a dozen young patients with multiple sclerosis to demonstrate the VDJtools post-analysis software. The patients with multiple sclerosis were children and adolescents between roughly 6 and 17 years of age. The source material was blood. This TCR came from a girl aged 2 to 17 with multiple sclerosis.

The sequenced DNA: TGTGCCATCAGTTTTTCGACGGACCTTCTTGCGGCTGAAGCTTTCTTT. It translates as CAISFSTDLLAAEAFF. The sequence is built from TRBV10-3 and TRBJ1-1, with no confidently assigned D gene. From a lookup of the germline V gene, CDR1 and CDR2 are ENHRY and SYGVKD. The V and J ends are trimmed by 5 bases and 6 bases, leaving 22 bases between them. Including cysteine and phenylalanine, the CDR3 has 16 amino acids. Only the CDR3 region is kept as DNA, spanning 48 bases read in frame from base 1.